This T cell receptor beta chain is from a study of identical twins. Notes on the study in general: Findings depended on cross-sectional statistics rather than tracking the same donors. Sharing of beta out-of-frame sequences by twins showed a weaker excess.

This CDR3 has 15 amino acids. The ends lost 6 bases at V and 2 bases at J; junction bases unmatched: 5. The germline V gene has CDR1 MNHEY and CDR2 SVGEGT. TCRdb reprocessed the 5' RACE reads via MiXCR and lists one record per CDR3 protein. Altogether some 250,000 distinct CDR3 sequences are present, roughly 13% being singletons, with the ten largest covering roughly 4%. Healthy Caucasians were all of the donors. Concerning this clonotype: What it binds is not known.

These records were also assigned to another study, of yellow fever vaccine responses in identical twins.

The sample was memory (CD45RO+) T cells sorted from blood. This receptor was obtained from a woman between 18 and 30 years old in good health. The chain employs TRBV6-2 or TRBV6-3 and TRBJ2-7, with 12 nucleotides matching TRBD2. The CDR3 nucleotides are TGTGCCAGCAGCCCTTCTAGCGGGGGGGCCTACGAGCAGTACTTC. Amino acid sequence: CASSPSSGGAYEQYF.